Listed below are T cell receptor beta chains from one sample, sequenced in a study of T-cell reconstitution after alpha-beta-depleted transplantation in children. TCRdb reprocessed the PCR reads via MiXCR and lists one record per CDR3 protein. Of about 150,000 distinct CDR3 sequences in the sample, 11% were seen once. This sample comprised PBMCs, obtained before TCRalphabeta/CD19-depleted stem cell transplant. These receptor sequences come from a boy aged 2-15 years with acute myeloid leukemia, due to receive a stem cell transplant. Each CDR3 is given with its conserved first and last residue. The order of the fields is V gene, J gene, D gene, clone size, CDR3 protein, CDR3 DNA. The D gene is left open where the match is weak. The listing skips clone size in some rows; elsewhere it reads once, few, many or a size class.

TRBV2	TRBJ2-2	.	many	CASSSAAGELFF	TGTGCCAGCAGTTCGGCGGCCGGGGAGCTGTTTTTT
TRBV5-1	TRBJ2-1	.	many	CASSLGTPLLDEQFF	TGCGCCAGCAGCTTGGGGACTCCCTTATTAGATGAGCAGTTCTTC
TRBV18	TRBJ2-7	.	many	CASSPNTGASSYEQYF	TGTGCCAGCTCACCGAACACGGGAGCCTCCTCCTACGAGCAGTACTTC
TRBV20-1	TRBJ1-1	.	many	CSASVIAGTEAFF	TGCAGTGCTAGTGTCATTGCCGGCACTGAAGCTTTCTTT
TRBV6-1	TRBJ2-3	TRBD2	few	CASRELAGFPDTQYF	TGTGCCAGCAGAGAACTAGCGGGATTCCCAGATACGCAGTATTTT
TRBV19	TRBJ1-5	.	many	CASSIVSDRTPHF	TGTGCCAGTAGTATAGTGAGCGACAGGACCCCGCATTTT
TRBV7-8	TRBJ2-1	TRBD2	many	CASPRAGGLFNEQFF	TGTGCCAGCCCAAGAGCGGGAGGCTTATTTAATGAGCAGTTCTTC
TRBV5-6	TRBJ1-6	TRBD1	many	CASSRGQGFSPLHF	TGTGCCAGCAGCAGGGGACAGGGGTTTTCACCCCTCCACTTT
TRBV6-4	TRBJ2-1	TRBD1	many	CASSGGQGGYNEQFF	TGTGCCAGCAGTGGGGGACAGGGTGGCTACAATGAGCAGTTCTTC
TRBV7-9	TRBJ1-1	.	many	CASSWGGNTEAFF	TGTGCCAGCAGCTGGGGGGGGAACACTGAAGCTTTCTTT
TRBV4-1	TRBJ2-1	.	many	CASSQTSSYNEQFF	TGCGCCAGCAGCCAGACGAGCTCCTACAATGAGCAGTTCTTC
TRBV11-2	TRBJ1-2	TRBD1	.	CASSFGGASGQGVYGYTF	TGTGCCAGCAGCTTTGGGGGGGCGTCGGGACAGGGCGTTTATGGCTACACCTTC
TRBV7-9	TRBJ2-2	.	many	CASTLDRLTTGELFF	TGTGCCAGCACACTAGACAGACTAACCACCGGGGAGCTGTTTTTT
TRBV20-1	TRBJ2-1	TRBD2	few	CCARDLRGTRGYNEQFF	TGCTGTGCTAGAGACCTCCGCGGGACTAGGGGATACAATGAGCAGTTCTTC
TRBV25-1	TRBJ1-4	TRBD1	few	CASSDLPRDRGEKLFF	TGTGCCAGCAGTGATTTGCCCCGGGACAGGGGCGAAAAACTGTTTTTT
TRBV10-2	TRBJ2-1	TRBD2	many	CASSPGGSYNEQFF	TGCGCCAGCAGCCCGGGGGGTTCCTACAATGAGCAGTTCTTC
TRBV5-1	TRBJ2-1	TRBD2	many	CASSLRFGAGGHNEQFF	TGCGCCAGCAGCTTGAGGTTCGGAGCGGGGGGTCACAATGAGCAGTTCTTC
TRBV5-1	TRBJ1-1	.	many	CASRSTGRTEAFF	TGCGCCAGCAGATCGACGGGGAGGACTGAAGCTTTCTTT
TRBV11-2	TRBJ1-1	TRBD1	many	CASSFDRQGGPFF	TGTGCCAGCAGCTTCGACCGACAGGGCGGACCTTTCTTT
TRBV18	TRBJ2-1	TRBD2	.	CASSPSIPSGTYNEQFF	TGTGCCAGCTCCCCTAGTATCCCTAGCGGAACCTACAATGAGCAGTTCTTC
TRBV18	TRBJ2-3	.	many	CASSPPQGGSLIPQYF	TGTGCCAGCTCACCACCACAGGGAGGTTCTCTTATTCCGCAGTATTTT
TRBV4-2	TRBJ2-2	.	few	CASSQGEGSLDRELFF	TGTGCCAGCAGCCAAGGTGAGGGCTCACTGGACCGGGAGCTGTTTTTT
TRBV4-1	TRBJ2-7	.	many	CASSQGGDIPYEQYF	TGCGCCAGCAGCCAAGGGGGGGACATCCCATACGAGCAGTACTTC
TRBV29-1	TRBJ2-1	TRBD1	many	CSVEPGQGSNEQFF	TGCAGCGTTGAACCGGGACAGGGATCCAATGAGCAGTTCTTC
TRBV9	TRBJ1-6	.	many	CASSVSYEGSPLHF	TGTGCCAGCAGCGTATCATATGAGGGCTCACCCCTCCACTTT
TRBV20-1	TRBJ1-1	.	.	CSARRTNTEAFF	TGCAGTGCTAGAAGGACGAACACTGAAGCTTTCTTT
TRBV15	TRBJ2-1	.	many	CATSRRGLNEQFF	TGTGCCACCAGCAGAAGGGGCCTCAATGAGCAGTTCTTC
TRBV5-1	TRBJ1-4	.	many	CASGSGEKLFF	TGCGCCAGCGGTTCGGGGGAAAAACTGTTTTTT
TRBV5-5	TRBJ1-4	.	many	CASSFGRSTNEKLFF	TGTGCCAGCAGCTTCGGCAGATCAACTAATGAAAAACTGTTTTTT
TRBV28	TRBJ1-5	.	many	CASSITGTNQPQHF	TGTGCCAGCAGTATCACGGGGACCAATCAGCCCCAGCATTTT
TRBV29-1	TRBJ2-7	TRBD1	many	CSVDFGTAYEQYF	TGCAGCGTCGACTTTGGGACAGCCTACGAGCAGTACTTC